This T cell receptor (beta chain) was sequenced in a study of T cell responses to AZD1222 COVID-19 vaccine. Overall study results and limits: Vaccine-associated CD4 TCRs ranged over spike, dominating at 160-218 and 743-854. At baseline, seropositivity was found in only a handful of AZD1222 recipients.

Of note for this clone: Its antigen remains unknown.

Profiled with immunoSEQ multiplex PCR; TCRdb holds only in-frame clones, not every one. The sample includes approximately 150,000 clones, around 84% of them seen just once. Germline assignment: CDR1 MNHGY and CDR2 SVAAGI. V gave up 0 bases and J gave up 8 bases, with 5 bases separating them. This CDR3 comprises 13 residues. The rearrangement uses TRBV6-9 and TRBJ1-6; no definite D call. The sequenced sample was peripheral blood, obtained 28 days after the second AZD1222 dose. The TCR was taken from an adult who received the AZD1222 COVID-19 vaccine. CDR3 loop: CASSYSTDSPLHF. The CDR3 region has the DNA TGTGCCAGCAGTTATTCAACGGATTCACCCCTCCACTTT.